The 24 T cell receptor beta chains given below trace back to one sample, sequenced in a study of shared clonotypes between healthy human individuals. Sequencing used immunoSEQ multiplex PCR; TCRdb keeps in-frame clones, though not all of them. This sample has hundreds of thousands of clones, with approximately 90% found just once. Terminally differentiated effector memory CD45RA+ cells were left out of the naive CD8 fraction, which was CD45RO-negative and positively selected for CCR7. The sample was naive CD8+ T cells sorted from blood. The receptors were gathered from a young man in good health.

The V and J genes are TRBV19 and TRBJ1-2, with 10 bases aligning to TRBD1. Per the germline V gene, CDR1 is LNHDA and CDR2 is SQIVND (reference sequence). CDR3 length: 17 amino acids. The trim removed 0 bases at V and 0 bases at J, leaving 4 bases unmatched. The CDR3 loop is CASSIEGDRGTNYGYTF. CDR3 coding DNA: TGTGCCAGTAGTATAGAGGGGGACAGGGGAACTAACTATGGCTACACCTTC.

V gene TRBV28 combines with J gene TRBJ2-7; the match to TRBD1 covers 8 bases. The CDR3 runs to 15 residues. With V trimmed by 10 bases and J by 3 bases, 14 bases remained unmatched. Germline assignment: CDR1 MDHEN and CDR2 SYDVKM. CDR3 sequence reads: CATTERTGISYEQYF. As DNA, the CDR3 is TGTGCCACCACGGAGCGGACAGGGATTAGCTACGAGCAGTACTTC.

The chain combines TRBV11-2 with TRBJ2-7, with 7 nucleotides matching TRBD1. The V and J ends lost 5 bases and 3 bases, in that order; junction bases with no gene match: 4. The V gene's germline CDR1 is SGHAT and CDR2 FQNNGV. This CDR3 is built from 13 residues. CDR3 amino acids: CASSRDSFYEQYF. In DNA, the CDR3 is TGTGCCAGCAGCCGGGACAGCTTCTACGAGCAGTACTTC.

This clone was detected only a few times. The chain joins TRBV9 to TRBJ2-7, with D unclear. The CDR3 has 12 residues. The germline V and J ends were trimmed by 3 bases and 6 bases, with 10 bases remaining between them. Germline values: CDR1 SGDLS, CDR2 YYNGEE. The CDR3 loop reads CASSGRVGEQYF. The CDR3 coding sequence is TGTGCCAGCAGCGGGAGAGTCGGCGAGCAGTACTTC.

The chain has TRBV27 and TRBJ1-2; D remains ambiguous. V was cut by 5 bases and J by 8 bases, with 15 bases left in between. Germline CDR1 MNHEY, CDR2 SMNVEV (reference sequence). CDR3 size: 13 residues. The CDR3: CASSPRAARGYTF. The CDR3 DNA reads as TGTGCCAGCAGTCCTCGGGCAGCAAGAGGCTACACCTTC.

In regard to this clone: Its ends do not fully match the called genes, so a read error is possible. The rearrangement joins TRBV28 to TRBJ1-2; unclear D gene. Looked up from germline, CDR1 is MDHEN and CDR2 is SYDVKM. This CDR3 has 11 amino acids. The CDR3 sequence: CASSQGRELIF. The CDR3 nucleotides read TGTGCCAGCAGTCAAGGCCGGGAGCTTATCTTC.

The chain combines TRBV10-2 with TRBJ2-5; the D gene is possibly TRBD2 (6 bases). Germline V lookup: CDR1 WSHSY, CDR2 SAAADI. V dropped 8 bases and J dropped 5 bases, with 15 bases sitting between them. The CDR3 contains 13 residues. The CDR3 nucleotides are TGCGCCAGCCTGAGCGGGTCAGGGGAGACCCAGTACTTC. Translating it yields CASLSGSGETQYF.

This chain joins TRBV7-8 and TRBJ2-2, with a tentative D call TRBD2 (6 bases). Trimming shortened V by 3 bases and J by 8 bases, and 10 bases separated the two germline ends. Germline V gene sequence: CDR1 SGHVS, CDR2 FQNEAQ. The CDR3 length is 13 residues. The CDR3 sequence is CASSLEGTGELFF. The CDR3 nucleotides read TGTGCCAGCAGCTTGGAGGGTACAGGGGAGCTGTTTTTT.

The chain uses TRBV10-3 and TRBJ2-7, with 8 positions matching TRBD1. V was clipped by 0 bases and J by 2 bases; unmatched bases: 6. The germline V gene encodes CDR1 ENHRY and CDR2 SYGVKD. This CDR3 comprises 16 residues. This CDR3 reads CAISESYDRGPYEQYF. CDR3 nucleotides: TGTGCCATCAGTGAGTCGTACGACAGGGGACCCTACGAGCAGTACTTC.

The chain links TRBV4-1 to TRBJ2-3; 9 nucleotides agree with TRBD2. The CDR3 has 15 residues. Trimming cost V 4 bases and J 1 base; bases outside gene matches: 3. Germline CDR1 MGHRA, CDR2 YSYEKL. The CDR3 DNA is TGCGCCAGCAGCCTACGACTAGCGGGCACAGATACGCAGTATTTT. Protein product: CASSLRLAGTDTQYF.

The V and J genes are TRBV30 and TRBJ2-2; tentative D call: TRBD1 (6 bases). V was cut by 7 bases and J by 2 bases, with 17 bases left in between. This CDR3 has 15 amino acids. Germline loops: CDR1 GTSNPN, CDR2 SVGIG (reference sequence). This chain's CDR3 is CAFPRGTLNTGELFF. CDR3 in DNA: TGTGCCTTCCCTAGAGGGACACTTAACACCGGGGAGCTGTTTTTT.

The rearrangement links TRBV5-1 to TRBJ1-4; no firm D call. The CDR3 is 15 amino acids. The V end lost 0 bases, the J end lost 5 bases, and 11 bases lay between the germline ends. Per the germline V gene, CDR1 is SGHRS and CDR2 is YFSETQ. The chain's CDR3 is CASSLANVQNEKLFF. The CDR3 DNA reads as TGCGCCAGCAGCTTGGCCAACGTACAGAATGAAAAACTGTTTTTT.

The genes are TRBV27 and TRBJ2-1; D call uncertain. The V end lost 6 bases, the J end lost 4 bases, and 13 bases lay between the germline ends. The germline V gene has CDR1 MNHEY and CDR2 SMNVEV (reference sequence). CDR3 size: 14 residues. The CDR3 reads CASRRSTVYNEQFF. The CDR3 DNA is TGTGCCAGCAGGCGTAGCACTGTGTACAATGAGCAGTTCTTC.

V usage is TRBV5-1 and J usage is TRBJ2-3; 9 bases are a match to TRBD2. Per the germline V gene, CDR1 is SGHRS and CDR2 is YFSETQ. The CDR3 loop spans 15 amino acids. The junction had 5 bases not matched to a gene; V was cut back by 4 bases and J by 2 bases. CDR3 loop: CASSQTSGHTDTQYF. The CDR3 DNA reads TGCGCCAGCAGCCAGACTAGCGGACACACAGATACGCAGTATTTT.

The chain links TRBV7-9 to TRBJ2-2, with D possibly being TRBD1 (6 bases). In germline, CDR1 is SEHNR, CDR2 FQNEAQ (reference sequence). The CDR3 sequence is 14 residues long. Trimming cost V 4 bases and J 4 bases, with 10 bases left between them. For the CDR3, the DNA is TGTGCCAGCAGCTCCTACAGGGTCACCGGGGAGCTGTTTTTT. It encodes CASSSYRVTGELFF.

The chain recombines TRBV13 with TRBJ1-5; no clear D. CDR3 length equals 15 residues. CDR1 is PRHDT, CDR2 FYEKMQ, per germline (reference sequence). Trimming removed 4 bases from V and 1 base from J, with 11 bases in between. The CDR3 DNA sequence: TGTGCCAGCAGCTCAAATTTAGAGAGCAATCAGCCCCAGCATTTT. Its protein is CASSSNLESNQPQHF.

The V gene is TRBV15, the J gene TRBJ2-7; 7 nucleotides match TRBD2. This CDR3 contains 15 residues. Germline CDR1 and CDR2: LNHNV and YYDKDF (reference sequence). Unmatched junction bases numbered 8, after V lost 4 bases and J lost 2 bases. In DNA form, the CDR3 reads TGTGCCACCAGCATATCGCGGGAGAGTGCCTACGAGCAGTACTTC. This translates into CATSISRESAYEQYF.

The gene calls are TRBV27 and TRBJ2-7, with 7 bases matching TRBD2. The CDR3 totals 15 residues. The V gene's germline CDR1 is MNHEY and CDR2 SMNVEV (reference sequence). Trimming took 1 base from V and 0 from J; bases not matched to a gene: 3. CDR3 nucleotides: TGTGCCAGCAGTTTATGGGGGGGTGGCTCCTACGAGCAGTACTTC. Its protein product is CASSLWGGGSYEQYF.

The rearrangement uses TRBV28 and TRBJ1-1, with a possible D match to TRBD1 (6 bases). This CDR3 is built from 15 residues. V was shortened by 4 bases and J by 5 bases, with 17 bases between the two germline ends. The germline CDR1 and CDR2 sequences are MDHEN and SYDVKM. CDR3 loop: CASSSPGQGRTEAFF. Written as DNA, the CDR3 is TGTGCCAGCAGTTCCCCCGGGCAGGGGCGAACTGAAGCTTTCTTT.

The rearrangement joins TRBV27 to TRBJ1-4; 7 bases line up with TRBD1. Trimming removed 6 bases from V and 4 bases from J; junction bases left unmatched: 8. The CDR3 loop spans 15 amino acids. Germline lookup yields CDR1 MNHEY and CDR2 SMNVEV (reference sequence). This CDR3 is CASSPTQGINEKLFF. For the CDR3, the DNA is TGTGCCAGCAGCCCTACACAGGGGATTAATGAAAAACTGTTTTTT. The complete variable domain, with remaining parts taken from reference TRBV27 and TRBJ1-4, reads EAQVTQNPRYLITVTGKKLTVTCSQNMNHEYMSWYRQDPGLGLRQIYYSMNVEVTDKGDVPEGYKVSRKEKRNFPLILESPSPNQTSLYFCASSPTQGINEKLFFGSGTQLSVL.

The V call is TRBV19, the J call TRBJ1-5; weak D call: TRBD1 (5 bases). Between the trimmed V and J ends, which lost 3 bases and 1 base, there was a span of 10 bases. CDR3 length: 15 amino acids. Germline V gene data show CDR1 as LNHDA and CDR2 as SQIVND (reference sequence). This CDR3 reads CASSMGGLSNQPQHF. CDR3 in DNA: TGTGCCAGTAGTATGGGGGGTCTGAGCAATCAGCCCCAGCATTTT.

This sequence joins TRBV29-1 and TRBJ1-2; D is perhaps TRBD1 (5 bases). CDR1 is SQVTM and CDR2 is ANQGSEA in the germline V gene. The CDR3 runs to 14 residues. The CDR3 sequence: CTIDAGDGHGGYTF. The CDR3 region has the DNA TGCACCATCGACGCCGGAGACGGACACGGGGGCTACACCTTC.

This rearrangement joins TRBV29-1 to TRBJ2-5; a possible D gene is TRBD2 (7 bases). CDR1 is SQVTM and CDR2 is ANQGSEA in the germline V gene. CDR3 size: 17 residues. V gave up 3 bases and J gave up 0 bases, with 20 bases separating them. Here the CDR3 reads CSVEGGPTVGNQETQYF. DNA for the CDR3: TGCAGCGTTGAGGGGGGGCCAACAGTGGGTAACCAAGAGACCCAGTACTTC.

J is TRBJ1-5 and V is TRBV2; the D is unclear. The CDR3 has 17 residues. Trimming left V 4 bases short and J 0 bases short, with 16 bases between. From germline, CDR1 is SNHLY and CDR2 FYNNEI. CDR3 loop: CASSVCEQKYSNQPQHF. The DNA for the CDR3 is TGTGCCAGCAGTGTTTGCGAACAGAAATATAGCAATCAGCCCCAGCATTTT.